A selection of T cell receptor beta chains follows, all from one sample in a study of human T cells and chemical hapten exposure. TCRdb reprocessed the RACE reads via MiXCR and lists one record per CDR3 protein. The sample carries roughly 100,000 distinct CDR3 sequences, approximately 10% recorded once. The input for sequencing was whole blood, taken in connection with sensitization to the hapten diphenylcyclopropenone (DPC). The source is a woman aged 40 to 55 with alopecia areata. Some clones in this sample may be carry-over from other donors' samples. Both conserved end residues are part of each CDR3. The D gene is left open where the match is weak. The size entry is marked missing in some rows and otherwise reads once, few, many or a size class.

v_call: TRBV3-1; clone_size: NA; j_call: TRBJ2-7; d_call: NA; cdr3_nt: TGTGCCAGCAGCCAAGAGCCAACTAGCTCCTACGAGCAGTACTTC; cdr3_aa: CASSQEPTSSYEQYF
v_call: TRBV6-5; clone_size: NA; j_call: TRBJ1-2; d_call: NA; cdr3_nt: TGTGCCAGCAGCAGCCCCGACAAGGGCGTTGGTGGCTACACCTTC; cdr3_aa: CASSSPDKGVGGYTF
v_call: TRBV18; clone_size: many; j_call: TRBJ1-5; d_call: TRBD1; cdr3_nt: TGTGCCAGCTCACCAAATCAGGGGGCGCCGGGCAATCAGCCCCAGCATTTT; cdr3_aa: CASSPNQGAPGNQPQHF
v_call: TRBV27; clone_size: NA; j_call: TRBJ2-3; d_call: TRBD2; cdr3_nt: TGTGCCAGCAGGGCTGGGGGACTAGCGGAGTACACAGATACGCAGTATTTT; cdr3_aa: CASRAGGLAEYTDTQYF
v_call: TRBV6-5; clone_size: many; j_call: TRBJ1-5; d_call: TRBD1; cdr3_nt: TGTGCCAGCAGTTATGGGACAGCGGATCAGCCCCAGCATTTT; cdr3_aa: CASSYGTADQPQHF
v_call: TRBV29-1; clone_size: few; j_call: TRBJ1-4; d_call: NA; cdr3_nt: TGCAGCGTTGTGGCAGTAACTAATGAAAAACTGTTTTTT; cdr3_aa: CSVVAVTNEKLFF
v_call: TRBV7-2; clone_size: many; j_call: TRBJ2-3; d_call: TRBD2; cdr3_nt: TGTGCCAGCAGCCGATTGGGGGGAGGGGGCACAGATACGCAGTATTTT; cdr3_aa: CASSRLGGGGTDTQYF
v_call: TRBV6-6; clone_size: many; j_call: TRBJ1-2; d_call: TRBD1; cdr3_nt: TGTGCCAGCACCCCAACCCGGGACAGGGGGGCGAGTGGCTACACCTTC; cdr3_aa: CASTPTRDRGASGYTF
v_call: TRBV28; clone_size: many; j_call: TRBJ2-2; d_call: NA; cdr3_nt: TGTGCCAGCAGTTTCAACAGGGGGGGAACCGGGGAGCTGTTTTTT; cdr3_aa: CASSFNRGGTGELFF
v_call: TRBV28; clone_size: many; j_call: TRBJ1-5; d_call: NA; cdr3_nt: TGTGCCAGCAGTTCCCCAAAGGGGCAGGGGTATCAGCCCCAGCATTTT; cdr3_aa: CASSSPKGQGYQPQHF
v_call: TRBV19; clone_size: NA; j_call: TRBJ2-1; d_call: TRBD2; cdr3_nt: TGTGCCAGTACTAGCGGGAGAGGATCCTACAATGAGCAGTTCTTC; cdr3_aa: CASTSGRGSYNEQFF
v_call: TRBV7-2; clone_size: NA; j_call: TRBJ1-4; d_call: TRBD1; cdr3_nt: TGTGCCAGCAGCTTACGCGAAAGGTCCTCGACAGGGCCAGGTGGAAAACTGTTTTTT; cdr3_aa: CASSLRERSSTGPGGKLFF
v_call: TRBV6-5; clone_size: many; j_call: TRBJ2-3; d_call: NA; cdr3_nt: TGTGCCAGCAGTTACTCCCCTCGCACAGATACGCAGTATTTT; cdr3_aa: CASSYSPRTDTQYF
v_call: TRBV5-1; clone_size: medium-sized; j_call: TRBJ2-1; d_call: NA; cdr3_nt: TGCGCCAGCAGCTTGGGCCTAGCTACGAATGAGCAGTTCTTC; cdr3_aa: CASSLGLATNEQFF
v_call: TRBV9; clone_size: NA; j_call: TRBJ1-6; d_call: TRBD1; cdr3_nt: TGTGCCAGCAGCGTACAGGGGGATAATTCACCCCTCCACTTT; cdr3_aa: CASSVQGDNSPLHF
v_call: TRBV30; clone_size: many; j_call: TRBJ1-4; d_call: NA; cdr3_nt: TGTGCCTGGACTCACGGTGGAGGACGGCGGACCGTTAATGAAAAACTGTTTTTT; cdr3_aa: CAWTHGGGRRTVNEKLFF
v_call: TRBV6-6; clone_size: NA; j_call: TRBJ2-7; d_call: TRBD1; cdr3_nt: TGTGCCAGCAGTAGGACAGGGGACTACGAGCAGTACTTC; cdr3_aa: CASSRTGDYEQYF
v_call: TRBV6-2/TRBV6-3; clone_size: few; j_call: TRBJ1-1; d_call: NA; cdr3_nt: TGTGCCAGCAGTTACTCGAGTATTCAGGCTGGGAAAGCTTTCTTT; cdr3_aa: CASSYSSIQAGKAFF
v_call: TRBV10-3; clone_size: NA; j_call: TRBJ1-2; d_call: NA; cdr3_nt: TGTGCCATCAGTGAGTCGCGCCAGGGCGGCTATGGCTACACCTTC; cdr3_aa: CAISESRQGGYGYTF
v_call: TRBV6-5; clone_size: NA; j_call: TRBJ1-3; d_call: NA; cdr3_nt: TGTGCCAGCAGTTACCGGGCTGGCTCTGGAAACACCATATATTTT; cdr3_aa: CASSYRAGSGNTIYF
v_call: TRBV7-2; clone_size: many; j_call: TRBJ2-1; d_call: NA; cdr3_nt: TGTGCCAGCAGCTTTTTTTTTGACGAGCAGTTCTTC; cdr3_aa: CASSFFFDEQFF
v_call: TRBV6-2/TRBV6-3; clone_size: NA; j_call: TRBJ2-1; d_call: TRBD2; cdr3_nt: TGTGCCAGCAGTCACGGGGGGGCCGGATACAATGAGCAGTTCTTC; cdr3_aa: CASSHGGAGYNEQFF
v_call: TRBV15; clone_size: few; j_call: TRBJ2-5; d_call: TRBD2; cdr3_nt: TGTGCCACCGGACTAGCACAAGAGACCCAGTACTTC; cdr3_aa: CATGLAQETQYF
v_call: TRBV20-1; clone_size: NA; j_call: TRBJ1-2; d_call: TRBD1; cdr3_nt: TGCAGTGCTAGTTATAGGACAGGGAAATATGGCTACACCTTC; cdr3_aa: CSASYRTGKYGYTF
v_call: TRBV9; clone_size: many; j_call: TRBJ2-3; d_call: TRBD2; cdr3_nt: TGTGCCAGCAGCGAGGAGGCGGGAGACGGGGTAGATACGCAGTATTTT; cdr3_aa: CASSEEAGDGVDTQYF
v_call: TRBV7-6; clone_size: many; j_call: TRBJ1-3; d_call: TRBD1; cdr3_nt: TGTGCCAGCAGCGGTATGTCACAGGGGGCTTTCGGCGACACCATATATTTT; cdr3_aa: CASSGMSQGAFGDTIYF
v_call: TRBV2; clone_size: many; j_call: TRBJ1-1; d_call: NA; cdr3_nt: TGTGCCAGCAGAAGGGAAATGAACACTGAAGCTTTCTTT; cdr3_aa: CASRREMNTEAFF
v_call: TRBV7-9; clone_size: NA; j_call: TRBJ1-5; d_call: NA; cdr3_nt: TGTGCCAGCAGCTCAAGTCAAGGGTCTTGGAGGCTCCAGCCCCAGCATTTT; cdr3_aa: CASSSSQGSWRLQPQHF
v_call: TRBV28; clone_size: few; j_call: TRBJ2-2; d_call: NA; cdr3_nt: TGTGTCGTTTGGGGGGCGGACACCGGGGAGCTGTTTTTT; cdr3_aa: CVVWGADTGELFF
v_call: TRBV11-2; clone_size: many; j_call: TRBJ2-1; d_call: NA; cdr3_nt: TGTGCCAGCAGCTTAGACGGGAACTCCTACAATGAGCAGTTCTTC; cdr3_aa: CASSLDGNSYNEQFF
v_call: TRBV6-4; clone_size: many; j_call: TRBJ2-3; d_call: TRBD2; cdr3_nt: TGTGCCAGCTCAGCCTCTAGCGGGCGCACAGATACGCAGTATTTT; cdr3_aa: CASSASSGRTDTQYF
v_call: TRBV6-2/TRBV6-3; clone_size: many; j_call: TRBJ1-5; d_call: NA; cdr3_nt: TGTGCCAGCAGTTATAAGGGGCAGCCCCAGCATTTT; cdr3_aa: CASSYKGQPQHF